The clone carrying this T cell receptor (beta chain) occurred a few times. Its antigen is not known. Trimming removed 0 bases from V and 3 bases from J, with 3 bases in between. Germline loops: CDR1 SGHTA, CDR2 FQGNSA. This CDR3 has 14 residues. The authors incorporated unique molecular identifiers into the TCR beta cDNA libraries. A few hundred thousand cDNA molecules were obtained from around 1 to 9.1 million T cells. One entry per CDR3 protein results from TCRdb running MiXCR on the PCR reads. Here the sample spans a few hundred thousand distinct CDR3 sequences, 34% being singletons. The data stem from a study of post-analysis software for immune sequencing data. Study at large: Patients with relapsing-remitting, secondary progressive and progressive-relapsing multiple sclerosis courses were all represented.

Study-wide points: Strong same-batch co-clustering of samples appeared with F measure clustering. Four or five TRBV segments (TRBV5-6, TRBV5-1 and TRBV20-1 among them) occurred more frequently in patients than in controls.

This receptor was taken from a girl aged 2-17 years with multiple sclerosis. The sequenced sample was blood. The rearrangement joins TRBV7-2 to TRBJ2-6; D gene unclear. The DNA of the CDR3 is TGTGCCAGCAGCTTAGCGGATGGGGCCAACGTCCTGACTTTC. Encoded protein: CASSLADGANVLTF.